The present entry profiles one T cell receptor (beta chain) with its context. Its specificity is not known. This sample was included in a study of OX40 agonist ivuxolimab in advanced cancers. About the research overall: Among those enrolled, mean age was about 63 years (range about 23 to 90) and about 79% were male. Study-wide points: CD4+ and CD8+ blood T cells expanded clonally by week 6 at 0.1 to 3.0 mg/kg.

The method was immunoSEQ multiplex PCR; TCRdb's version includes in-frame clones alone and lacks a portion of them. In the table there are approximately 77,000 clones, under 95% of which are singletons. Germline-derived CDR1 and CDR2 are MNHEY and SMNVEV (reference sequence). There are 15 residues in the CDR3. J lost 6 bases, V lost 6 bases, and 9 bases had no gene match. Sequenced material: CD4+ or CD8+ T cells sorted from blood, taken in a trial of the OX40 agonist ivuxolimab. This clonotype was sampled from an adult with an advanced solid tumor such as melanoma, head and neck, liver or kidney cancer. V gene TRBV27 combines with J gene TRBJ1-2; 11 bases fit TRBD1. The CDR3 here is CASRFRDRGADGYTF. The CDR3 region has the DNA TGTGCCAGCAGGTTTAGGGACAGGGGGGCGGATGGCTACACCTTC.